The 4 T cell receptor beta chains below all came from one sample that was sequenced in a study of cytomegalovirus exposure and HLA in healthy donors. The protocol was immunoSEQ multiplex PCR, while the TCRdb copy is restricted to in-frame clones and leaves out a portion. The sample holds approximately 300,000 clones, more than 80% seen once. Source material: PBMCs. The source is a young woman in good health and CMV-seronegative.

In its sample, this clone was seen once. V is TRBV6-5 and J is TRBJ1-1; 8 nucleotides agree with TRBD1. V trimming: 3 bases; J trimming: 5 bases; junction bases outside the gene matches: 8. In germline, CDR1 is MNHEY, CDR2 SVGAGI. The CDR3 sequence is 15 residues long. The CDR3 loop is CASSYWGRGLTEAFF. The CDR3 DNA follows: TGTGCCAGCAGTTATTGGGGCAGGGGGCTTACTGAAGCTTTCTTT.

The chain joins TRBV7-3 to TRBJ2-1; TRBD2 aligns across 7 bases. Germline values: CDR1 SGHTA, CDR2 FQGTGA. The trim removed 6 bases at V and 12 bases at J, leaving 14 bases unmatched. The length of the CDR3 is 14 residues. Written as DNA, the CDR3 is TGTGCCAGCAGATCAGCGGGGAAGAACGGAGTGCAGTTCTTC. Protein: CASRSAGKNGVQFF.

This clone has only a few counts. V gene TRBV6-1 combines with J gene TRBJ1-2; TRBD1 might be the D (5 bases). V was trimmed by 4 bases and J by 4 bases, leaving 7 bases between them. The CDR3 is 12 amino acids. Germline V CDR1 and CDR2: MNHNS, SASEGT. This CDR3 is CASSGDSYGYTF. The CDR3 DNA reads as TGTGCCAGCAGTGGCGACAGCTATGGCTACACCTTC.

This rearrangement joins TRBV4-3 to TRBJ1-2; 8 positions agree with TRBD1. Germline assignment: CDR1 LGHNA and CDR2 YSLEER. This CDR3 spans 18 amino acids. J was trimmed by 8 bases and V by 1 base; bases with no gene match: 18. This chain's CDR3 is CASSQASDRGGTVIGYTF. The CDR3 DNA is TGCGCCAGCAGCCAAGCCAGCGACAGGGGCGGGACGGTAATCGGCTACACCTTC.